A selection of T cell receptor beta chains follows, all from one sample in a study of blood T cell repertoires in COVID-19. This table comes from immunoSEQ multiplex PCR, and its TCRdb copy is limited to in-frame clones, with some not included. The sample records about 320,000 clones, 85% to 90% being singletons. The sample was PBMCs or T cells enriched from blood (not recorded which). The receptor set was obtained from a woman aged 18-29 years who had recovered from COVID-19. CDR3s include the opening cysteine and the closing phenylalanine or tryptophan. The D gene is left open where the match is weak. For some rows the clone size is stated as once, few or many, or as a class when expanded; others skip it.

cdr3_aa: CASSHFRGGPDTQYF; cdr3_nt: TGTGCCAGCAGTCATTTTAGGGGGGGCCCAGATACGCAGTATTTT; clone_size: NA; d_call: NA; v_call: TRBV28; j_call: TRBJ2-3
cdr3_aa: CASSLGPSPRTDTQYF; cdr3_nt: TGTGCCAGCAGCTTAGGTCCTAGCCCACGCACAGATACGCAGTATTTT; clone_size: NA; d_call: NA; v_call: TRBV11-2; j_call: TRBJ2-3
cdr3_aa: CASSLQGARGYTF; cdr3_nt: TGTGCCAGCAGCTTGCAGGGGGCGCGGGGCTACACCTTC; clone_size: NA; d_call: TRBD1; v_call: TRBV5-4; j_call: TRBJ1-2
cdr3_aa: CASSEQGSTEAFF; cdr3_nt: TGCGCCAGCAGTGAACAGGGGAGCACTGAAGCTTTCTTT; clone_size: NA; d_call: TRBD1; v_call: TRBV10-2; j_call: TRBJ1-1
cdr3_aa: CAISSSELLSGQPQETQYF; cdr3_nt: TGTGCCATCAGCTCATCCGAACTTTTATCGGGACAGCCGCAAGAGACCCAGTACTTC; clone_size: NA; d_call: TRBD1; v_call: TRBV10-3; j_call: TRBJ2-5
cdr3_aa: CASSQWAATSGEQYF; cdr3_nt: TGCGCCAGCAGCCAATGGGCGGCAACATCGGGAGAGCAGTACTTC; clone_size: NA; d_call: NA; v_call: TRBV4-1; j_call: TRBJ2-7
cdr3_aa: CASSQSRGLTYEQYF; cdr3_nt: TGCGCCAGCAGCCAAAGCAGGGGGCTTACCTACGAGCAGTACTTC; clone_size: NA; d_call: TRBD1; v_call: TRBV4-1; j_call: TRBJ2-7
cdr3_aa: CASSLGTTREQYF; cdr3_nt: TGTGCCAGCAGCTTGGGCACAACCCGCGAGCAGTACTTC; clone_size: few; d_call: NA; v_call: TRBV5-6; j_call: TRBJ2-7
cdr3_aa: CASSFYSKTGELFF; cdr3_nt: TGCGCCAGCAGCTTTTACAGTAAGACCGGGGAGCTGTTTTTT; clone_size: once; d_call: NA; v_call: TRBV5-1; j_call: TRBJ2-2
cdr3_aa: CASSFQGADTEQYF; cdr3_nt: TGTGCCAGCAGCTTCCAGGGGGCGGATACCGAGCAGTACTTC; clone_size: NA; d_call: TRBD1; v_call: TRBV7-2; j_call: TRBJ2-7
cdr3_aa: CASSRTSGRVEQYF; cdr3_nt: TGTGCCAGCAGCCGGACTAGCGGGAGAGTCGAGCAGTACTTC; clone_size: NA; d_call: TRBD2; v_call: TRBV9; j_call: TRBJ2-7
cdr3_aa: CAWSHIQGVSGNTIYF; cdr3_nt: TGTGCCTGGAGCCATATACAGGGAGTTTCTGGAAACACCATATATTTT; clone_size: NA; d_call: NA; v_call: TRBV30; j_call: TRBJ1-3
cdr3_aa: CSVESGYGYTF; cdr3_nt: TGCAGCGTTGAGAGTGGCTATGGCTACACCTTC; clone_size: NA; d_call: NA; v_call: TRBV29-1; j_call: TRBJ1-2
cdr3_aa: CASRPIFTEDRGGYTF; cdr3_nt: TGTGCCAGCAGACCAATTTTCACCGAAGATAGAGGTGGCTACACCTTC; clone_size: NA; d_call: NA; v_call: TRBV28; j_call: TRBJ1-2
cdr3_aa: CASSDSSQGDTEAFF; cdr3_nt: TGTGCCAGCAGTGACTCATCGCAAGGGGACACTGAAGCTTTCTTT; clone_size: NA; d_call: NA; v_call: TRBV6-4; j_call: TRBJ1-1
cdr3_aa: CASSYLAAPTDTQYF; cdr3_nt: TGCGCCAGCAGCTATCTAGCGGCACCCACAGATACGCAGTATTTT; clone_size: NA; d_call: TRBD2; v_call: TRBV4-1; j_call: TRBJ2-3
cdr3_aa: CAWSVLRDLSRGWGEETQYF; cdr3_nt: TGTGCCTGGAGTGTACTACGGGACTTATCCCGAGGGTGGGGTGAAGAGACCCAGTACTTC; clone_size: NA; d_call: NA; v_call: TRBV30; j_call: TRBJ2-5
cdr3_aa: CASSSYDRPHEQYF; cdr3_nt: TGTGCCAGCAGCTCCTACGACAGGCCCCACGAGCAGTACTTC; clone_size: once; d_call: NA; v_call: TRBV7-6; j_call: TRBJ2-7
cdr3_aa: CASSSAGGNGYTF; cdr3_nt: TGTGCCAGCAGCTCCGCAGGGGGGAATGGCTACACCTTC; clone_size: NA; d_call: TRBD1; v_call: TRBV11-2; j_call: TRBJ1-2
cdr3_aa: CASSAERVNEQFF; cdr3_nt: TGCGCCAGCAGTGCCGAGCGGGTCAATGAGCAGTTCTTC; clone_size: NA; d_call: NA; v_call: TRBV10-2; j_call: TRBJ2-1
cdr3_aa: CASRYYAEAFF; cdr3_nt: TGTGCCAGCAGATATTATGCTGAAGCTTTCTTT; clone_size: NA; d_call: NA; v_call: TRBV27; j_call: TRBJ1-1
cdr3_aa: CASGWATATNEKLFF; cdr3_nt: TGTGCCAGCGGCTGGGCGACAGCAACTAATGAAAAACTGTTTTTT; clone_size: NA; d_call: NA; v_call: TRBV28; j_call: TRBJ1-4
cdr3_aa: CSANRGFYNEQFF; cdr3_nt: TGCAGCGCAAACAGGGGTTTTTACAATGAGCAGTTCTTC; clone_size: NA; d_call: TRBD1; v_call: TRBV29-1; j_call: TRBJ2-1
cdr3_aa: CAISVSSSTSTDTQYF; cdr3_nt: TGTGCCATCAGTGTATCGAGTTCCACTAGCACAGATACGCAGTATTTT; clone_size: NA; d_call: NA; v_call: TRBV10-3; j_call: TRBJ2-3